This TCR beta chain was identified in a study of cytomegalovirus exposure and HLA in healthy donors. Across the study: In a later analysis, the roughly 120 validation repertoires were reported to have used the same platform as the 650 to 800 first-cohort repertoires.

Regarding this clone: As yet, its antigen is unknown.

Assay used: immunoSEQ multiplex PCR; TCRdb lists only in-frame clones, some missing. There are tens of thousands of clones in the sample; over 85% occur only once, and 1.2% to 1.5% lies in the top ten. While the first cohort had hundreds of subjects, the donors belonged to the separate validation cohort of roughly 120 subjects. Findings and caveats of the study: The study flagged around 160 TCR beta chains as cytomegalovirus-associated.

V was clipped by 2 bases and J by 7 bases, with 12 bases between them. The CDR3 consists of 13 residues. Germline CDR1 MDHEN, CDR2 SYDVKM. The clonotype was recovered from a man younger than 35 in good health and CMV-seropositive. The material sequenced was PBMCs. The chain joins TRBV28 to TRBJ2-7, with D possibly TRBD2 on 7 matching bases. The CDR3 DNA sequence: TGTGCCAGCAGTTTAACAGGGAGGGGAGAGCAGTACTTC. Amino acids: CASSLTGRGEQYF.